Below, 7 T cell receptor beta chains from the same sample are listed, as sequenced in a study of post-analysis software for immune sequencing data. The TCR beta cDNA libraries contained unique molecular identifiers. TCRdb recomputed calls from the PCR reads with MiXCR, one row per CDR3 protein. The sample includes about 770,000 distinct CDR3 sequences, about 43% seen only once; the top ten take 4.9%. Study observations and caveats: Roughly 5 TRBV segments occurring more often in patients than controls included TRBV5-6, TRBV5-1 and TRBV20-1.

These TCRs' antigens remain unknown. Sequenced input: blood. Every receptor here comes from a girl aged 10-17 years with multiple sclerosis.

The chain combines TRBV12-3 or TRBV12-4 with TRBJ1-1, with TRBD1 as a possible D gene (5 bases). Trimming took 3 bases from V and 6 from J, leaving 11 bases between them. The CDR3 length is 13 residues. The CDR3 spells CASSFRGEPEAFF. In DNA form, the CDR3 reads TGTGCCAGCAGTTTTCGGGGGGAACCTGAAGCTTTCTTT.

This clonotype was detected only a few times. This chain joins TRBV28 and TRBJ2-7; 8 nucleotides match TRBD1. The germline gives CDR1 MDHEN, CDR2 SYDVKM. With 5 bases clipped from V and 4 bases from J, the junction kept 16 bases outside the gene matches. The CDR3 consists of 17 residues. Here the CDR3 reads CASSRKIPDRENYEQYF. CDR3 bases: TGTGCCAGCAGTCGTAAAATCCCGGACAGGGAGAATTACGAGCAGTACTTC.

The genes are TRBV7-9 and TRBJ1-2, with D unclear. Germline V gene sequence: CDR1 SEHNR, CDR2 FQNEAQ (reference sequence). Trimming shortened V by 1 base and J by 0 bases, and 15 bases separated the two germline ends. The length of the CDR3 is 17 residues. The CDR3 region is CASSLEAHPGANYGYTF. Written as DNA, the CDR3 is TGTGCCAGCAGCTTAGAGGCCCACCCGGGAGCTAACTATGGCTACACCTTC.

V usage is TRBV28 and J usage is TRBJ1-5; D unclear. This CDR3 has 16 amino acids. The V and J ends lost 3 bases and 1 base respectively, with 13 bases between them. The germline V gene has CDR1 MDHEN and CDR2 SYDVKM. DNA for the CDR3: TGTGCCAGCAGTTTTGATACCCGCGTGAGCAATCAGCCCCAGCATTTT. Translated, it gives CASSFDTRVSNQPQHF.

On this clonotype itself: The junction differs from germline at one of its ends, possibly a read error. The chain employs TRBV12-3 or TRBV12-4 and TRBJ1-3, with TRBD1 as a possible D gene (5 bases). The CDR3 length is 15 residues. The CDR3 loop is CASTTSTVSGNTIYF. CDR3 nucleotide sequence: TGCGCCAGCACCACCTCGACAGTCTCTGGAAACACCATATATTTT.

This clonotype was seen once. The rearrangement joins TRBV4-1 to TRBJ2-7; unclear D gene. Trimming shortened V by 0 bases and J by 8 bases, and 11 bases separated the two germline ends. Germline V lookup: CDR1 MGHRA, CDR2 YSYEKL. CDR3 size: 13 residues. CDR3 sequence: CASSQEAPGQQYF. CDR3 DNA: TGCGCCAGCAGCCAAGAAGCTCCCGGACAGCAGTACTTC.

The chain combines TRBV7-2 with TRBJ2-4; 8 nucleotides line up with TRBD2. The J call may be mistaken, given a closer DNA end match to TRBJ2-7. CDR3 length: 14 residues. Looked up from germline, CDR1 is SGHTA and CDR2 is FQGNSA. CDR3: CASSLAETSAEQYF. In DNA, the CDR3 is TGTGCCAGCAGCTTAGCGGAGACTAGCGCCGAGCAGTACTTC.